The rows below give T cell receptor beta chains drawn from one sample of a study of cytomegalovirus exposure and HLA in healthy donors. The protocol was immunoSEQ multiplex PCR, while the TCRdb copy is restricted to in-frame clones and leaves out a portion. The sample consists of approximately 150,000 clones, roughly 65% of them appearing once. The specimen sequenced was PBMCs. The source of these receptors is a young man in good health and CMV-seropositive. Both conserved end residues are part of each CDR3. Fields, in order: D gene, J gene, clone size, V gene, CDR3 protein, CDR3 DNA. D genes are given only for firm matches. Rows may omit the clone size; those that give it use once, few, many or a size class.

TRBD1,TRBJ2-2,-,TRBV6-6,CATMGQGSTGELFF,TGTGCCACCATGGGACAGGGCAGCACCGGGGAGCTGTTTTTT
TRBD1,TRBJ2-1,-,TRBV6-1,CATGQDVGGNEQFF,TGTGCCACTGGACAGGATGTAGGAGGCAATGAGCAGTTCTTC
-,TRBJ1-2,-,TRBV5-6,CASSSGSYGYTF,TGTGCCAGCAGCTCTGGGAGCTATGGCTACACCTTC
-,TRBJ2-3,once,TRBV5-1,CASSLADSPSTDTQYF,TGCGCCAGCAGCTTAGCGGACAGCCCTAGCACAGATACGCAGTATTTT
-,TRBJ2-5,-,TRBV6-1,CATQARKNQETQYF,TGTGCCACCCAGGCCCGTAAGAACCAAGAGACCCAGTACTTC
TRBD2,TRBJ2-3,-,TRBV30,CAWGLAGSGDTQYF,TGTGCCTGGGGACTAGCGGGGTCCGGGGATACGCAGTATTTT
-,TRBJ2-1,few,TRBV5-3,CAREGPTVNEQFF,TGTGCCAGAGAGGGTCCGACCGTCAATGAGCAGTTCTTC
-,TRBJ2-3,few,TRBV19,CASSIDVLRTDTQYF,TGTGCCAGTAGTATAGATGTTCTGAGGACAGATACGCAGTATTTT
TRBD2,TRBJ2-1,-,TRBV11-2,CASSTTSGETYNEQFF,TGTGCCAGCAGCACAACTAGCGGGGAGACCTACAATGAGCAGTTCTTC
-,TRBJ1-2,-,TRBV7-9,CASSLDRVSPGYTF,TGTGCCAGCAGCTTAGACAGGGTGTCTCCTGGCTACACCTTC
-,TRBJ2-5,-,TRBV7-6,CASSRRAGAQETQYF,TGTGCCAGCAGCCGACGGGCGGGGGCACAAGAGACCCAGTACTTC
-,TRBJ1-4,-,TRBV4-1,CASSDWAENEKLFF,TGCGCCAGCAGCGATTGGGCAGAGAATGAAAAACTGTTTTTT
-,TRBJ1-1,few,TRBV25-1,CASSDGARGGTEAFF,TGTGCCAGCAGTGACGGGGCCCGGGGAGGTACTGAAGCTTTCTTT
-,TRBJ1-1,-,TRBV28,CASSTGYASFF,TGTGCCAGCAGTACAGGTTATGCATCTTTCTTT
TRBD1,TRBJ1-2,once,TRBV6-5,CASSTRDRRTYGYTF,TGTGCCAGCAGTACGCGGGACAGAAGGACCTATGGCTACACCTTC
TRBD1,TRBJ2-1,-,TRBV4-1,CASSQPDRGQFF,TGCGCCAGCAGCCAACCTGACAGGGGGCAGTTCTTC
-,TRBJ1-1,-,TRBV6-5,CASSSGGTEAFF,TGTGCCAGCAGTTCAGGTGGCACTGAAGCTTTCTTT
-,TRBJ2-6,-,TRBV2,CASGQRSGANVLTF,TGTGCCAGCGGACAGCGCTCTGGGGCCAACGTCCTGACTTTC
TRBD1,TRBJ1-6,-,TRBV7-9,CASTGDSYNSPLHF,TGTGCCAGCACGGGGGACAGCTATAATTCACCCCTCCACTTT
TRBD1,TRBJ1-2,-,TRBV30,CAWSLGGQGPGYTF,TGTGCCTGGAGTTTGGGAGGACAGGGCCCCGGCTACACCTTC
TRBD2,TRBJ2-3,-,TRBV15,CATSYLAASTDTQYF,TGTGCCACCAGCTACCTAGCGGCCTCCACAGATACGCAGTATTTT
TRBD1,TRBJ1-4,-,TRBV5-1,CASSFGGQREKLFF,TGCGCCAGCAGCTTTGGGGGACAGCGGGAAAAACTGTTTTTT
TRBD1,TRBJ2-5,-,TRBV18,CASSPSGQGETQYF,TGTGCCAGCTCACCATCGGGACAGGGAGAGACCCAGTACTTC